The 4 T cell receptor beta chains below all came from one sample that was sequenced in a study of tumor and adjacent non-tumor tissue in lung cancer. A modified ARM-PCR protocol with three rounds of nested PCR amplified TCRbeta. TCRdb re-called the multiplex PCR reads through MiXCR, storing one row per CDR3 protein. The sample lists roughly 81,000 distinct CDR3 sequences; approximately 57% were seen once. No cell sorting was done before RNA was extracted from the tissue. Sequenced sample: lung tumor tissue. The receptors shown here come from a man in his sixties or seventies with non-small cell lung cancer.

On this clonotype itself: The germline gene is not matched at one end of the junction; a read error may be the cause. The J gene is TRBJ2-7, the V gene TRBV4-2, with 11 bases aligning to TRBD2. The CDR3 is 16 residues long. Germline V gene sequence: CDR1 LGHNA, CDR2 YNFKEQ. DNA for the CDR3: TGTGCCAGCAGCCAGGCTCTCACTAGCGGGAGTAACGAGCAATACTTC. Amino acids: CASSQALTSGSNEQYF.

This clonotype showed up just a few times. A much larger clone is a single base away; this may be a read error. This likely comes from a read error, as the CDR3 has no conserved phenylalanine or tryptophan at its end. The rearrangement uses TRBV12-3 or TRBV12-4 and TRBJ1-2, with TRBD1 identical over 7 bases. With V trimmed by 6 bases and J by 4 bases, 11 bases remained unmatched. The CDR3 is made up of 15 amino acids. CDR3 region: CASSLAGTASYGYTL. The CDR3 DNA reads as TGTGCCAGCAGCCTAGCCGGGACAGCTTCCTATGGCTACACCTTA.

The chain uses TRBV12-5 and TRBJ2-3; the D is unclear. The ends were cut back, 8 bases at V and 4 bases at J, with 19 bases in the middle. CDR1 is LGHNT, CDR2 FRNRAP, per germline. The CDR3 sequence is 15 residues long. The CDR3, as DNA: TGTGCTAGTACCCTGGCCGGGTCAGCCGCAGATACGCAGTATTTT. Translating gives CASTLAGSAADTQYF.

In regard to this clonotype: One end of the junction fails to match germline, which may point to a read error. The V and J genes are TRBV5-5 and TRBJ1-1; no reliable D call. The CDR3 covers 14 residues. The germline gives CDR1 SGHKS, CDR2 YYEKEE (reference sequence). This CDR3 reads CANSLTSQNTEAFF. As DNA, the CDR3 is TGTGCCAACAGCTTGACCTCTCAGAACACTGAAGCTTTCTTT. Looking up the rest from reference TRBV5-5 and TRBJ1-1 gives the full variable domain: DAGVTQSPTHLIKTRGQQVTLRCSPISGHKSVSWYQQVLGQGPQFIFQYYEKEERGRGNFPDRFSARQFPNYSSELNVNALLLGDSALYLCANSLTSQNTEAFFGQGTRLTVV.